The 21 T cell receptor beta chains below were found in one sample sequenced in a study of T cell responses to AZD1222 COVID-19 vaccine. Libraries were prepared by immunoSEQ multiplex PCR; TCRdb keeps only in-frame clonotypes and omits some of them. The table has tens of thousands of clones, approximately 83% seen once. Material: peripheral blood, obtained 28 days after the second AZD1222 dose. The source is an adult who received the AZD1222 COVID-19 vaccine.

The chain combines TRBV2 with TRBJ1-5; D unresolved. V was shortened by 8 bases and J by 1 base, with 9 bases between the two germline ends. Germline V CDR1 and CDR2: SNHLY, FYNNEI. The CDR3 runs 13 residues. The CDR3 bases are TGTGCCAGCGGTGGCGGGAGCAATCAGCCCCAGCATTTT. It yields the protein CASGGGSNQPQHF.

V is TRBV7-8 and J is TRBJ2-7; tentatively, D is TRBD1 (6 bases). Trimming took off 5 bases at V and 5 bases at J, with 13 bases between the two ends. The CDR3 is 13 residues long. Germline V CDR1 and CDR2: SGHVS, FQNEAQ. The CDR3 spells CASSPKGVNEQYF. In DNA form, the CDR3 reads TGTGCCAGCAGCCCTAAGGGGGTCAACGAGCAGTACTTC.

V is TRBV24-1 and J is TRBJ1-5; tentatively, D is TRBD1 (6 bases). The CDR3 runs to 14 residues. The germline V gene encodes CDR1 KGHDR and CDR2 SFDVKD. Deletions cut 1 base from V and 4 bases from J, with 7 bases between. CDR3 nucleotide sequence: TGTGCCACCAGTGATTTAGGGGGTAATCAGCCCCAGCATTTT. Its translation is CATSDLGGNQPQHF.

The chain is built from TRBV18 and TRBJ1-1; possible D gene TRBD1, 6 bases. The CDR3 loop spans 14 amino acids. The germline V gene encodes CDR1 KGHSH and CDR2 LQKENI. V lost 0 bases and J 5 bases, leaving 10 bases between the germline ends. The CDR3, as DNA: TGTGCCAGCTCACCACCGGTGGGGGCGACTGAAGCTTTCTTT. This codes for CASSPPVGATEAFF. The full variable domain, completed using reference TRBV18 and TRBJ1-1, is NAGVMQNPRHLVRRRGQEARLRCSPMKGHSHVYWYRQLPEEGLKFMVYLQKENIIDESGMPKERFSAEFPKEGPSILRIQQVVRGDSAAYFCASSPPVGATEAFFGQGTRLTVV.

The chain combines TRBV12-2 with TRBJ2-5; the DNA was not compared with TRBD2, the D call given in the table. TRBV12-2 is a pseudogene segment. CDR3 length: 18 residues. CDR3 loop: CASRFAPPSGGAKETQYF. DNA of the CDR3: TGTGCAAGTCGCTTCGCACCCCCTAGCGGGGGGGCCAAGGAGACCCAGTACTTC.

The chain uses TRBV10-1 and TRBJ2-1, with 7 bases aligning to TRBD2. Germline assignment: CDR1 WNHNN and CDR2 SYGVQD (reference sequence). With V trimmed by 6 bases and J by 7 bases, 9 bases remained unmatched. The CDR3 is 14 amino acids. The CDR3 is CASRGTIFVNEQFF. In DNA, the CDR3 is TGCGCCAGCAGGGGGACTATTTTCGTAAATGAGCAGTTCTTC.

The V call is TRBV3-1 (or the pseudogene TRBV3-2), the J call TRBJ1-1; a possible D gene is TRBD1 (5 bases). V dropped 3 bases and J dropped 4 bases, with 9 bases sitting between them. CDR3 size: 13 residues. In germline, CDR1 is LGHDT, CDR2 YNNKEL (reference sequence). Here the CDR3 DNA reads TGTGCCAGCAGCCACCCGACAGTCACTGAAGCTTTCTTT. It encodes CASSHPTVTEAFF.

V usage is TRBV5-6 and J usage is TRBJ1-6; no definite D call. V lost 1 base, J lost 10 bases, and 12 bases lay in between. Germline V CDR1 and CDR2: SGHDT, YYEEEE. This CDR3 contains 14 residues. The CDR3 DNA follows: TGTGCCAGCAGCTTGAGGCAGTCCTTATCACCCCTCCACTTT. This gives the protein CASSLRQSLSPLHF.

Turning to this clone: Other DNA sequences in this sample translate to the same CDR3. CDR3 loop: CASSQVQGNSPLHF. The DNA of the CDR3 is TGTGCCAGCAGCCAGGTACAGGGGAATTCACCCCTCCACTTT. The genes are TRBV3-1 (or the pseudogene TRBV3-2) and TRBJ1-6, with TRBD1 matching over 7 bases. The germline V gene encodes CDR1 LGHDT and CDR2 YNNKEL (reference sequence). Unmatched junction bases numbered 3, after V lost 3 bases and J lost 7 bases. The CDR3 spans 14 residues.

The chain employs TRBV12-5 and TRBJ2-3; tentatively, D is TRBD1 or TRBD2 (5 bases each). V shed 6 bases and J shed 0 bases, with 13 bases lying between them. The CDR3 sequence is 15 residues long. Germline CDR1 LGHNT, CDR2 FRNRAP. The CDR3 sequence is CASGPRGESTDTQYF. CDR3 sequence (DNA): TGTGCTAGTGGCCCCCGGGGCGAAAGCACAGATACGCAGTATTTT.

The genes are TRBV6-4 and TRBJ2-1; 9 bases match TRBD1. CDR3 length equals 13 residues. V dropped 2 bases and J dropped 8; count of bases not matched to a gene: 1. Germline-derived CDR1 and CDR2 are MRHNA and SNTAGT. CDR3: CASSDTGGHEQFF. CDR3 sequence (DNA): TGTGCCAGCAGTGACACAGGGGGCCATGAGCAGTTCTTC.

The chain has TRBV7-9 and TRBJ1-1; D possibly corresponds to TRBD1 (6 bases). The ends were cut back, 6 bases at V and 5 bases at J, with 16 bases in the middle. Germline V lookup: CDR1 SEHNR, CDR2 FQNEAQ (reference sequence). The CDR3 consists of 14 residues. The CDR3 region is CASRPGHKGTEAFF. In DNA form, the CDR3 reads TGTGCCAGCAGACCGGGACACAAGGGGACTGAAGCTTTCTTT.

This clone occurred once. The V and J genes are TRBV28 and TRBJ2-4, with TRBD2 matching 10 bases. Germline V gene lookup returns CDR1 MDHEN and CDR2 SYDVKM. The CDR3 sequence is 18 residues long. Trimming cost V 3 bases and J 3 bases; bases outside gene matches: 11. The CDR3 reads CASSFIAGGELSKNIQYF. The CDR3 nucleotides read TGTGCCAGCAGTTTTATAGCGGGAGGAGAGTTGAGCAAAAACATTCAGTACTTC.

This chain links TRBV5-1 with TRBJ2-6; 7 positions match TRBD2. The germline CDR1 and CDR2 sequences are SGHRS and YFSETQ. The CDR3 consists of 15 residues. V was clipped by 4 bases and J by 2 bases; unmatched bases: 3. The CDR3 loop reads CASSAGETGANVLTF. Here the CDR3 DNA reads TGCGCCAGCAGCGCGGGAGAAACTGGGGCCAACGTCCTGACTTTC.

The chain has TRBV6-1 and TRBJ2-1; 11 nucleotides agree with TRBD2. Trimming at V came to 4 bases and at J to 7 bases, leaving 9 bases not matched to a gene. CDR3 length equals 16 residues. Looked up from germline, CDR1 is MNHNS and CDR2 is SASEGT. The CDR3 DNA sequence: TGTGCCAGCAGTGCGAGACTAGCGGGGATAAGGAATGAGCAGTTCTTC. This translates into CASSARLAGIRNEQFF.

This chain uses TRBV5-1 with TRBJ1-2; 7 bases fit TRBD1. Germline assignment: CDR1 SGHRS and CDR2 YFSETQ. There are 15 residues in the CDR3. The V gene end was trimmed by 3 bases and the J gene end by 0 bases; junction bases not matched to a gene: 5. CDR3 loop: CASSSGQPTNYGYTF. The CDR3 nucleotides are TGCGCCAGCAGCTCGGGACAGCCAACTAACTATGGCTACACCTTC.

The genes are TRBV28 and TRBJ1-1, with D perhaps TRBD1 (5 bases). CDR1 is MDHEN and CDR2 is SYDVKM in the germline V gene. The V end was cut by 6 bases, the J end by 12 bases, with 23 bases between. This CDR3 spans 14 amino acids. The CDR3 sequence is CASSHSTRDQFSFF. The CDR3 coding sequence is TGTGCCAGCAGCCACTCCACCCGGGACCAGTTTTCTTTCTTT.

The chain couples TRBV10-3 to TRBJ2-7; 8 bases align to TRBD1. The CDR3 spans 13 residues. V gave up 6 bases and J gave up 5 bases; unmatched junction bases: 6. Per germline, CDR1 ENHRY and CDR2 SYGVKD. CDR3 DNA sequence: TGTGCCATCAGCCAGGACAGGGCCCACGAGCAGTACTTC. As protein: CAISQDRAHEQYF.

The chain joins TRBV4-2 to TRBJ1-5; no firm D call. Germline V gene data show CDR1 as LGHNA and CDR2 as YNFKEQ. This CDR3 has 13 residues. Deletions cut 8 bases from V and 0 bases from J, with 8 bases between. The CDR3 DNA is TGTGCCAGCGGGTCTACTAGCAATCAGCCCCAGCATTTT. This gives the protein CASGSTSNQPQHF.

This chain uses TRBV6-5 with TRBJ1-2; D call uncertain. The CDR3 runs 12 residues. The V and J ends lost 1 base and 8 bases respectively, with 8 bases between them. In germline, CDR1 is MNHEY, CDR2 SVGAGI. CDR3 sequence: CASSYLDGGYTF. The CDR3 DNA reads TGTGCCAGCAGTTACTTAGATGGAGGCTACACCTTC.

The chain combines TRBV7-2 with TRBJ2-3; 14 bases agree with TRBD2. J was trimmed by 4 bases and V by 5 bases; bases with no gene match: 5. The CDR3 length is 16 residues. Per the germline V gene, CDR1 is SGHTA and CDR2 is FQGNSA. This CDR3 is CASSARLAGGADTQYF. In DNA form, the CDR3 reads TGTGCCAGCAGCGCCCGACTAGCGGGGGGGGCAGATACGCAGTATTTT. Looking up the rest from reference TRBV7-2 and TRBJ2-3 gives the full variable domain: GAGVSQSPSNKVTEKGKDVELRCDPISGHTALYWYRQSLGQGLEFLIYFQGNSAPDKSGLPSDRFSAERTGGSVSTLTIQRTQQEDSAVYLCASSARLAGGADTQYFGPGTRLTVL.